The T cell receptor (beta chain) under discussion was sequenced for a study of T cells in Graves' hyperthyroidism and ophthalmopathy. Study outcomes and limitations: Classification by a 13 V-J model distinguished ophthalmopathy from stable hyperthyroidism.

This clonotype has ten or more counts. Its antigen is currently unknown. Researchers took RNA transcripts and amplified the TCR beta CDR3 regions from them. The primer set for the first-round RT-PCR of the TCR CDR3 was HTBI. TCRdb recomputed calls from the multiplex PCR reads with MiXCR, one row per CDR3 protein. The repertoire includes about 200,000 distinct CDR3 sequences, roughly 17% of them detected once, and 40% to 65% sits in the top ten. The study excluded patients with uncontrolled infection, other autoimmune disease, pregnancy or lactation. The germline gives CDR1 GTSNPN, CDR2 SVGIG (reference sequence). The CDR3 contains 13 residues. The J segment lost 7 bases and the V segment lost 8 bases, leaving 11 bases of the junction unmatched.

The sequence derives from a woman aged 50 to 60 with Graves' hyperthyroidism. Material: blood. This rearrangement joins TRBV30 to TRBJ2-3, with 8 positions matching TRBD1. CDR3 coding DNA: TGTGCCAGATCCGGGACAGGTATCAATACGCAGTATTTT. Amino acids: CARSGTGINTQYF.